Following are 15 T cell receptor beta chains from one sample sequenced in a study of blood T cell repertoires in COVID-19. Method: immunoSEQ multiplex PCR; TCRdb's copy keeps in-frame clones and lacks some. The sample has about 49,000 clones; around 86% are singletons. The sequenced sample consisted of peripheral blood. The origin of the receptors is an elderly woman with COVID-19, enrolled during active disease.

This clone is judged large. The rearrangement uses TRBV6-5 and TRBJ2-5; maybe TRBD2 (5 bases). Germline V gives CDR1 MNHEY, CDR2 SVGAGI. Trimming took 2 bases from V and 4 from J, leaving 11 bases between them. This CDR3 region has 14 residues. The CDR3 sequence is CASSYPEGGETQYF. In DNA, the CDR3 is TGTGCCAGCAGTTACCCAGAGGGTGGAGAGACCCAGTACTTC.

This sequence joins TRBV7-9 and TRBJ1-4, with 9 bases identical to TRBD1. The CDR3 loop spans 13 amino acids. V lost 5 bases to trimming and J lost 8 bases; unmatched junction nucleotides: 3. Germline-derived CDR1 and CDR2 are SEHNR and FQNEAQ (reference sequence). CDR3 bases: TGTGCCAGCAGCCGGGACAGGGACGAAAAACTGTTTTTT. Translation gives CASSRDRDEKLFF.

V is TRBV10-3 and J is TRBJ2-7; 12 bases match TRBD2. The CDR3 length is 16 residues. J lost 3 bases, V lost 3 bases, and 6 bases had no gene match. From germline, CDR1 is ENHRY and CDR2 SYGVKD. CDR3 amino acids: CAISDPTSGSVYEQYF. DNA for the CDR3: TGTGCCATCAGTGACCCGACTAGCGGGAGCGTCTACGAGCAGTACTTC.

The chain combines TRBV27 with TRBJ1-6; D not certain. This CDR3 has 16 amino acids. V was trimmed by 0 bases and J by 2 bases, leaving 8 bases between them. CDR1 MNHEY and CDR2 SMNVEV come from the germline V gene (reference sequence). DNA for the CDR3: TGTGCCAGCAGTTTATCGAAGGCGGCCTATAATTCACCCCTCCACTTT. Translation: CASSLSKAAYNSPLHF.

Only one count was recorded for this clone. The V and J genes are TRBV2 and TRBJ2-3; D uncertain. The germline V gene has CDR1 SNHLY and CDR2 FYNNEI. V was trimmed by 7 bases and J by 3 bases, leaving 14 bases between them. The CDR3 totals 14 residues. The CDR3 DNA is TGTGCCAGCATAGACTCCACCCTTACAGATACGCAGTATTTT. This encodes CASIDSTLTDTQYF.

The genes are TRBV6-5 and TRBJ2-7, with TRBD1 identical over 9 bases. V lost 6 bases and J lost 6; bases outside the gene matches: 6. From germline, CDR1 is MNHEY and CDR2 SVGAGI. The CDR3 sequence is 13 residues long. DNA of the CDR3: TGTGCCAGCAGCTGGGGGACAGGGCGCGAGCAGTACTTC. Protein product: CASSWGTGREQYF.

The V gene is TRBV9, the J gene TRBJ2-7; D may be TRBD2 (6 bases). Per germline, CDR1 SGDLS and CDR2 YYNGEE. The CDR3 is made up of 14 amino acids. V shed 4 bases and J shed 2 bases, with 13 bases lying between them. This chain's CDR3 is CASSSGTAAYEQYF. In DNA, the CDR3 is TGTGCCAGCAGCTCAGGGACTGCTGCCTACGAGCAGTACTTC. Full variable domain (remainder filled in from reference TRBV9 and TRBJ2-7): DSGVTQTPKHLITATGQRVTLRCSPRSGDLSVYWYQQSLDQGLQFLIQYYNGEERAKGNILERFSAQQFPDLHSELNLSSLELGDSALYFCASSSGTAAYEQYFGPGTRLTVT.

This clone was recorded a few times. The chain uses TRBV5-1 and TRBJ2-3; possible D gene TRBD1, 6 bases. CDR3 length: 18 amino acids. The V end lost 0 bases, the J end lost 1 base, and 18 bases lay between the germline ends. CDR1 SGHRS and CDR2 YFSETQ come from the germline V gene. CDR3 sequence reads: CASSLVPPQGSGTDTQYF. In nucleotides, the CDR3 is TGCGCCAGCAGCTTGGTGCCACCTCAGGGGAGTGGCACAGATACGCAGTATTTT.

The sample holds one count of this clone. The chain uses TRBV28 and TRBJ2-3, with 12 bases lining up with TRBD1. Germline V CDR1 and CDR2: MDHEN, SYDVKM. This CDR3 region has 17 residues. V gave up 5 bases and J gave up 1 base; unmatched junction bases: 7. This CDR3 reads CASSLPGTGGGTDTQYF. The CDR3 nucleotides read TGTGCCAGCAGTCTACCCGGGACAGGGGGCGGCACAGATACGCAGTATTTT.

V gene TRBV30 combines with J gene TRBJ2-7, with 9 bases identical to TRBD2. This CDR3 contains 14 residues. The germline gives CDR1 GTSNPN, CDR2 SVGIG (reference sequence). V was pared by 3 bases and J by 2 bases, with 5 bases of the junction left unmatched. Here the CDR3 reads CAWRLSGGPYEQYF. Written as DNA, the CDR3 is TGTGCCTGGAGACTTAGCGGGGGCCCCTACGAGCAGTACTTC.

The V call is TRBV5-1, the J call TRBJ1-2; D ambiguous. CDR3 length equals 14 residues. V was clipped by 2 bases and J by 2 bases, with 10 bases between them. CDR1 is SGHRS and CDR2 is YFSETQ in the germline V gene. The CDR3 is CASSFTRSNYGYTF. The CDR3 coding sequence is TGCGCCAGCAGCTTCACGCGGTCGAACTATGGCTACACCTTC.

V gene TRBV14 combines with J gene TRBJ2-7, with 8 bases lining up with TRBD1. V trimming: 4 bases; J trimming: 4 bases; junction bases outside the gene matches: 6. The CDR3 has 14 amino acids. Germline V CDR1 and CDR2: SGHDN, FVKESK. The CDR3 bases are TGTGCCAGCAGCCGGACACAGGGGGGTTACGAGCAGTACTTC. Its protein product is CASSRTQGGYEQYF.

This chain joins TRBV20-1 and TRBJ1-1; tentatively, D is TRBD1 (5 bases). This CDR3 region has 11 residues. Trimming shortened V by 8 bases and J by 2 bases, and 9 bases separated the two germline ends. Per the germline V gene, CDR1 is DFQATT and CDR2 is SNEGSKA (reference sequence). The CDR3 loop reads CSRQGNTEAFF. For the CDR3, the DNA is TGCAGTAGGCAGGGAAACACTGAAGCTTTCTTT.

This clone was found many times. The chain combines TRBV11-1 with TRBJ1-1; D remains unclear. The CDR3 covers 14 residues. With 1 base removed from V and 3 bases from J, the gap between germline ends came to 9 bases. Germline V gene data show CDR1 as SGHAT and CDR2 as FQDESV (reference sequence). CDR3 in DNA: TGTGCCAGCAGCTTAGGAGGATCTCACACTGAAGCTTTCTTT. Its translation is CASSLGGSHTEAFF.

In nucleotides, the CDR3 is TGTGCTAGTGGGACAGGGATTAGCTATGGCTACACCTTC. Its translation: CASGTGISYGYTF. The rearrangement links TRBV12-5 to TRBJ1-2, with 7 nucleotides matching TRBD1. The trim removed 6 bases at V and 4 bases at J, leaving 5 bases unmatched. The CDR3 spans 13 residues. The germline V gene has CDR1 LGHNT and CDR2 FRNRAP.